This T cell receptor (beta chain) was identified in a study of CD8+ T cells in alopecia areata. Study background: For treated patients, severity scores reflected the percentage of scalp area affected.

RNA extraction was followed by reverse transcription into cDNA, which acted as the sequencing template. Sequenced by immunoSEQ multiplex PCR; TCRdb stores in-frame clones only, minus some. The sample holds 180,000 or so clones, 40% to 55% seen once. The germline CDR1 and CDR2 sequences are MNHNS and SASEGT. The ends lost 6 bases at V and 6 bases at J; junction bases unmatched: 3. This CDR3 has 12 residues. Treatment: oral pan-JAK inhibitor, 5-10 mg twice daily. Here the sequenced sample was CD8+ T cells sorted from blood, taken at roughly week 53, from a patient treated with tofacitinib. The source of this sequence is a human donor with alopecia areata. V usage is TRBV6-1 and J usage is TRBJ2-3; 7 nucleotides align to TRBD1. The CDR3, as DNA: TGTGCCAGCAGAGGGGGCGTTGATACGCAGTATTTT. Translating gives CASRGGVDTQYF.